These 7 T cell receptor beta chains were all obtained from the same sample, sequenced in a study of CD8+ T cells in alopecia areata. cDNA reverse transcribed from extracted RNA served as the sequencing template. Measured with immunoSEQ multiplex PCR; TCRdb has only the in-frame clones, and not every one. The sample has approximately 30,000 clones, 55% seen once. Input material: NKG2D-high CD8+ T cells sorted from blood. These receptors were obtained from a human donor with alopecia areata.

The CDR3 nucleotides read TGCGCCAGCAGCTGGGAAATCCGGGACAGGGGCTACGAGCAGTACTTC. Translation gives CASSWEIRDRGYEQYF. This chain links TRBV5-1 with TRBJ2-7, with TRBD1 matching over 10 bases. This CDR3 is 16 amino acids long. CDR1 and CDR2 (germline): SGHRS, YFSETQ. V trimming: 3 bases; J trimming: 3 bases; junction bases outside the gene matches: 9.

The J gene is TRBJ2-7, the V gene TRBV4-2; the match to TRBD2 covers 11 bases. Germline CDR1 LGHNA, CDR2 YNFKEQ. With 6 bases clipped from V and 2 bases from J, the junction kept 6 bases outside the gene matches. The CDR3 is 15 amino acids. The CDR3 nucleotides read TGTGCCAGCAGTCCACCGGGACTAGCGGCCTACGAGCAGTACTTC. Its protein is CASSPPGLAAYEQYF.

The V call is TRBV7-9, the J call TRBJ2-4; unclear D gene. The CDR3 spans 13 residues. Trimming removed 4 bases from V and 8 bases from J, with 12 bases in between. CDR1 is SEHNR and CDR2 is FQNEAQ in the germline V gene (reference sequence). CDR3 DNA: TGTGCCAGCAGCTCGCCGATCTTGGACATTCAGTACTTC. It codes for CASSSPILDIQYF.

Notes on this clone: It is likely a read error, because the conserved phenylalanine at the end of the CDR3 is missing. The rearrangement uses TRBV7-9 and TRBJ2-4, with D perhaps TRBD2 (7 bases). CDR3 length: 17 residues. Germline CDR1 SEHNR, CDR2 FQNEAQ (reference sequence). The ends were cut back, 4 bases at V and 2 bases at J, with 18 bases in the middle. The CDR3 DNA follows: TGTGCCAGCAGCTCGCACCCGGGGGGCCTCCCCAAAAACATTCAGTACCTC. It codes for CASSSHPGGLPKNIQYL.

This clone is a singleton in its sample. The CDR3 DNA follows: TGCAGCGCCGTACAGGGGGCGACCACTGAAGCTTTCTTT. Its translation is CSAVQGATTEAFF. V gene TRBV29-1 combines with J gene TRBJ1-1; 9 bases fit TRBD1. This CDR3 is built from 13 residues. V lost 7 bases, J lost 4 bases, and 7 bases stayed unmatched. From germline, CDR1 is SQVTM and CDR2 ANQGSEA.

This CDR3 is CSVAGTRNYGYTF. The CDR3 DNA reads TGCAGCGTCGCCGGGACACGCAACTATGGCTACACCTTC. The gene calls are TRBV29-1 and TRBJ1-2, with a weak D call TRBD1 (6 bases). The CDR3 consists of 13 residues. V was trimmed by 6 bases and J by 2 bases, leaving 13 bases between them. Per germline, CDR1 SQVTM and CDR2 ANQGSEA. Supplemented by reference TRBV29-1 and TRBJ1-2, the full variable domain reads SAVISQKPSRDICQRGTSLTIQCQVDSQVTMMFWYRQQPGQSLTLIATANQGSEATYESGFVIDKFPISRPNLTFSTLTVSNMSPEDSSIYLCSVAGTRNYGYTFGSGTRLTVV.

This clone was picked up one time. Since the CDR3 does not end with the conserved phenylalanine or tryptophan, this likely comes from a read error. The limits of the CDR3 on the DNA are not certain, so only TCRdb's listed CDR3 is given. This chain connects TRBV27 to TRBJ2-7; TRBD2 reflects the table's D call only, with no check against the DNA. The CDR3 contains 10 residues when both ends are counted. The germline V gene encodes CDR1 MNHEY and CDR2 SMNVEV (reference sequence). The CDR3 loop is CASRSPGRTT.